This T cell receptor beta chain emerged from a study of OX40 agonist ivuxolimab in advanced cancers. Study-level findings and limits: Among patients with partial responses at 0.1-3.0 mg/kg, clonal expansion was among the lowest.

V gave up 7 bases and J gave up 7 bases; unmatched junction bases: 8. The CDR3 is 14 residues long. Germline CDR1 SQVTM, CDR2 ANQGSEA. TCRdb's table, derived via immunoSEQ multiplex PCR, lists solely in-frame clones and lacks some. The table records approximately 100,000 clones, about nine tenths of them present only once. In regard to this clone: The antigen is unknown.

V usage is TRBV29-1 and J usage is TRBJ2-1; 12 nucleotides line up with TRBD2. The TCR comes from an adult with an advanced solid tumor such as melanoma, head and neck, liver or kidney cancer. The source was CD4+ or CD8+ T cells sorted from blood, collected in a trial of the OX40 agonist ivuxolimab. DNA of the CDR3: TGCAGCGCCACGACTAGCGGGAGTATAAATGAGCAGTTCTTC. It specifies CSATTSGSINEQFF.